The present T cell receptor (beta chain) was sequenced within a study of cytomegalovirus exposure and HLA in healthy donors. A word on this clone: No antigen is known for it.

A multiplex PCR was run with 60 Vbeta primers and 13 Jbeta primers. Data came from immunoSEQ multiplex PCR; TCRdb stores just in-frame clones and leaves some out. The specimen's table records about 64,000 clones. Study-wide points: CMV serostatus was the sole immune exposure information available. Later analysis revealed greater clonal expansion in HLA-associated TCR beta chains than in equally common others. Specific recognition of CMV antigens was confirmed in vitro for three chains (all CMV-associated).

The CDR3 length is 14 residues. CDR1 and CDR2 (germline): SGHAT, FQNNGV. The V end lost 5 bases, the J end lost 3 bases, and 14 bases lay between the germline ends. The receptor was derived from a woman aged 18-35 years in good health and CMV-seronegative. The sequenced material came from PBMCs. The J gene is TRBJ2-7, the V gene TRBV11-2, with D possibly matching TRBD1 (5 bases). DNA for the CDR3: TGTGCCAGCAGCCCCTTCCAGGGATTCTACGAGCAGTACTTC. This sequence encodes CASSPFQGFYEQYF.